Shown below are 16 T cell receptor beta chains from a single sample sequenced in a study of response to subunit inactivated influenza vaccine. TCRdb independently ran MiXCR on the RT-PCR reads; one entry per CDR3 protein. The sample yields about 520,000 distinct CDR3 sequences, roughly 27% seen once. The sequencing here drew on CD4+ T cells sorted from PBMCs, taken about 5 days after vaccination. Source of these receptors: a man in his fifties or sixties who received an inactivated influenza vaccine.

The V and J genes are TRBV6-1 and TRBJ2-3; D uncertain. The germline CDR1 and CDR2 sequences are MNHNS and SASEGT. This CDR3 is 13 amino acids long. With 6 bases removed from V and 6 bases from J, the gap between germline ends came to 13 bases. CDR3 DNA sequence: TGTGCCAGCAGCCCCCCTCGGTCTGATACGCAGTATTTT. Translating gives CASSPPRSDTQYF.

This clonotype came up many times. This chain links TRBV7-2 with TRBJ2-5, with D possibly matching TRBD2 (6 bases). Trimming shortened V by 2 bases and J by 4 bases, and 11 bases separated the two germline ends. Germline V gene data show CDR1 as SGHTA and CDR2 as FQGNSA. The CDR3 covers 14 residues. The CDR3 DNA reads TGTGCCAGCAGCTTAAGGAGGGATAGAGAGACCCAGTACTTC. Translation: CASSLRRDRETQYF.

This clonotype showed up just a few times. The chain is built from TRBV2 and TRBJ2-3; D uncertain. Germline V gene data show CDR1 as SNHLY and CDR2 as FYNNEI. This CDR3 has 12 amino acids. The germline V and J ends were trimmed by 5 bases and 3 bases, with 6 bases remaining between them. The CDR3 reads CASSFITDTQYF. The CDR3 region has the DNA TGTGCCAGCAGTTTCATAACAGATACGCAGTATTTT.

The rearrangement joins TRBV29-1 to TRBJ2-2, with 7 bases lining up with TRBD1. The ends lost 0 bases at V and 5 bases at J; junction bases unmatched: 12. Germline V gene sequence: CDR1 SQVTM, CDR2 ANQGSEA. The CDR3 runs 17 residues. Written as DNA, the CDR3 is TGCAGCGTTGAAGAGTGGAGGAGCGACAGGGATACCGGGGAGCTGTTTTTT. Translation: CSVEEWRSDRDTGELFF.

The sample holds one count of this clonotype. This chain uses TRBV7-9 with TRBJ2-3, with TRBD1 matching over 10 bases. Trimming at V came to 5 bases and at J to 6 bases, leaving 5 bases not matched to a gene. The CDR3 is 14 amino acids. Germline CDR1 is SEHNR and CDR2 is FQNEAQ (reference sequence). CDR3 DNA sequence: TGTGCCAGCAGCCCGACAGGGGGCATGGATACGCAGTATTTT. Protein product: CASSPTGGMDTQYF.

The chain couples TRBV7-2 to TRBJ2-4; D remains ambiguous. Germline V CDR1 and CDR2: SGHTA, FQGNSA. There are 15 residues in the CDR3. V lost 2 bases to trimming and J lost 1 base, with 9 bases between them. CDR3 in amino acids: CASSLSGVAKNIQYF. In nucleotides, the CDR3 is TGTGCCAGCAGCTTATCGGGCGTGGCCAAAAACATTCAGTACTTC. Filled out from reference TRBV7-2 and TRBJ2-4, the complete variable domain reads GAGVSQSPSNKVTEKGKDVELRCDPISGHTALYWYRQSLGQGLEFLIYFQGNSAPDKSGLPSDRFSAERTGGSVSTLTIQRTQQEDSAVYLCASSLSGVAKNIQYFGAGTRLSVL.

This clonotype appeared many times. The chain joins TRBV5-1 to TRBJ2-5; 8 bases map to TRBD1. Trimming took 4 bases from V and 4 from J; bases not matched to a gene: 9. The CDR3 is 15 residues long. Germline V CDR1 and CDR2: SGHRS, YFSETQ. CDR3 coding DNA: TGCGCCAGCAGCCCAACCGGGACAGGTTTAGAGACCCAGTACTTC. Protein product: CASSPTGTGLETQYF.

The table lists this clonotype with a few counts. The chain employs TRBV29-1 and TRBJ2-7, with a possible D match to TRBD2 (6 bases). V was shortened by 6 bases and J by 2 bases, with 17 bases between the two germline ends. From germline, CDR1 is SQVTM and CDR2 ANQGSEA. The CDR3 sequence is 14 residues long. CDR3 nucleotides: TGCAGCGTGGTGGGACGGGCGGGGCCCTACGAGCAGTACTTC. Amino acid sequence: CSVVGRAGPYEQYF.

This clonotype occurred a few times. This chain connects TRBV20-1 to TRBJ2-1; TRBD2 aligns across 7 bases. CDR1 is DFQATT, CDR2 SNEGSKA, per germline (reference sequence). With V trimmed by 0 bases and J by 2 bases, 10 bases remained unmatched. The CDR3 is made up of 17 amino acids. CDR3 nucleotides: TGCAGTGCTAGAGATCACGGGGGGACTCTACCCTACAATGAGCAGTTCTTC. This translates into CSARDHGGTLPYNEQFF.

The gene calls are TRBV14 and TRBJ2-7, with D perhaps TRBD1 or TRBD2 (5 bases each). CDR3 length: 14 amino acids. CDR1 is SGHDN and CDR2 is FVKESK in the germline V gene. The V end lost 6 bases, the J end lost 3 bases, and 15 bases lay between the germline ends. CDR3 residues: CASSSFRGRYEQYF. The CDR3 nucleotides read TGTGCCAGCAGTTCCTTCCGGGGCCGCTACGAGCAGTACTTC.

V gene TRBV10-3 combines with J gene TRBJ1-6; perhaps TRBD1 as D (6 bases). CDR1 is ENHRY, CDR2 SYGVKD, per germline. The CDR3 length is 13 residues. Trimming took off 4 bases at V and 7 bases at J, with 8 bases between the two ends. The CDR3 nucleotides are TGTGCCATCAGTGGGACAGAAAATTCACCCCTCCACTTT. Translation: CAISGTENSPLHF.

This clonotype was counted only a few times. The chain links TRBV5-1 to TRBJ2-7, with D perhaps matching TRBD1 (6 bases). The CDR3 covers 15 residues. V shed 2 bases and J shed 2 bases, with 14 bases lying between them. Per the germline V gene, CDR1 is SGHRS and CDR2 is YFSETQ. This CDR3 reads CASSFLQGQAYEQYF. The CDR3 DNA reads TGCGCCAGCAGCTTTCTGCAGGGACAAGCCTACGAGCAGTACTTC.

The chain joins TRBV28 to TRBJ1-5, with 10 nucleotides matching TRBD1. The CDR3 covers 15 residues. The V gene end was trimmed by 3 bases and the J gene end by 5 bases; junction bases not matched to a gene: 4. Per the germline V gene, CDR1 is MDHEN and CDR2 is SYDVKM. CDR3 sequence: CASSLRTGGHQPQHF. DNA for the CDR3: TGTGCCAGCAGTTTGCGGACAGGGGGTCATCAGCCCCAGCATTTT. Filled out from reference TRBV28 and TRBJ1-5, the complete variable domain reads DVKVTQSSRYLVKRTGEKVFLECVQDMDHENMFWYRQDPGLGLRLIYFSYDVKMKEKGDIPEGYSVSREKKERFSLILESASTNQTSMYLCASSLRTGGHQPQHFGDGTRLSIL.

This clonotype was detected a few times. The chain combines TRBV20-1 with TRBJ2-1, with a tentative D call TRBD2 (6 bases). Trimming took 5 bases from V and 8 from J, leaving 19 bases between them. The germline V gene encodes CDR1 DFQATT and CDR2 SNEGSKA (reference sequence). This CDR3 spans 14 amino acids. This chain's CDR3 is CSAGSSVRDHEQFF. The CDR3 bases are TGCAGTGCTGGCTCTAGCGTACGAGACCATGAGCAGTTCTTC.

The V gene is TRBV6-2 or TRBV6-3, the J gene TRBJ2-1; 7 positions agree with TRBD2. Germline CDR1 is MNHEY and CDR2 is SVGEGT. The CDR3 has 17 amino acids. V shed 2 bases, J shed 0 bases, and the junction held 7 bases outside the gene matches. The CDR3 nucleotides are TGTGCCAGCAGTTACGAATACGGGGGGATCTCCTACAATGAGCAGTTCTTC. It yields the protein CASSYEYGGISYNEQFF.

In its sample, this clonotype was seen a few times. V and J are TRBV29-1 and TRBJ2-5; no reliable D call. V lost 3 bases to trimming and J lost 5 bases, with 1 base between them. CDR3 length: 9 residues. CDR1 is SQVTM, CDR2 ANQGSEA, per germline. This chain's CDR3 is CSVDETQYF. CDR3 nucleotides: TGCAGCGTTGATGAGACCCAGTACTTC.